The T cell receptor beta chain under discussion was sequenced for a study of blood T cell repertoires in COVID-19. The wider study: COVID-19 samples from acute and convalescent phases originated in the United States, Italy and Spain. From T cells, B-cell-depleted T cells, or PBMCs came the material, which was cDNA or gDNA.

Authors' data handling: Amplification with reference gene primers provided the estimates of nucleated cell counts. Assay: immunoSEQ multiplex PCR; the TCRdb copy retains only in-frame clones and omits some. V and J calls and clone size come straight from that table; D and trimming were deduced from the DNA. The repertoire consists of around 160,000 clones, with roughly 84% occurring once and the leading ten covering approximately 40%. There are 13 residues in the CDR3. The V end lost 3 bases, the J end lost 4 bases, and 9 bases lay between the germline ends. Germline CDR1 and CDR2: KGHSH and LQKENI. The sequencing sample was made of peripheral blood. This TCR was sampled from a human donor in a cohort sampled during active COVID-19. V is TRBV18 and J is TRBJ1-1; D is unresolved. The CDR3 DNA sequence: TGTGCCAGCTCACCCCAGCGGGGCACTGAAGCTTTCTTT. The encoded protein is CASSPQRGTEAFF. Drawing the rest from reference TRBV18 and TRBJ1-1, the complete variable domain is NAGVMQNPRHLVRRRGQEARLRCSPMKGHSHVYWYRQLPEEGLKFMVYLQKENIIDESGMPKERFSAEFPKEGPSILRIQQVVRGDSAAYFCASSPQRGTEAFFGQGTRLTVV.